This T cell receptor beta chain was found in a study of CD8 T cells in ankylosing spondylitis. The V and J ends lost 7 bases and 3 bases respectively, with 10 bases between them. The CDR3 is 13 residues long. Germline V gives CDR1 WSHSY, CDR2 SAAADI. TCRdb re-called the 5' RACE reads with MiXCR, one entry per CDR3 protein. The sample carries roughly 250,000 distinct CDR3 sequences, approximately 10% recorded once. The sequence derives from a male donor with ankylosing spondylitis or in good health (not recorded which). V gene TRBV10-2 combines with J gene TRBJ2-1, with D possibly TRBD1 on 5 matching bases. The sequenced sample was blood, either unsorted or a sorted T cell fraction (not recorded which). Here the CDR3 reads CASIKTDYNEQFF. The CDR3 bases are TGCGCCAGCATCAAGACAGACTACAATGAGCAGTTCTTC.